The text below deals with one TCR beta chain. Germline CDR1 and CDR2: MGHDK and SYGVNS. The CDR3 runs to 13 residues. Trimming left V 4 bases short and J 5 bases short, with 11 bases between. This record belongs to a study of cytomegalovirus exposure and HLA in healthy donors. PCR employed 60 Vbeta and 13 Jbeta primers. Method: immunoSEQ multiplex PCR; TCRdb's copy keeps in-frame clones and lacks some. Of 60,000 to 75,000 clones listed, roughly 67% are singletons. The chain uses TRBV25-1 and TRBJ1-2; D is perhaps TRBD1 (6 bases). The sequence was obtained from a man in his fifties or sixties in good health and CMV-seronegative. Material for sequencing was PBMCs. CDR3 amino acids: CASSAVRGYGYTF. The CDR3 bases are TGTGCCAGCAGTGCCGTGAGGGGGTATGGCTACACCTTC.